The 10 T cell receptor beta chains below all came from one sample that was sequenced in a study of early T cells in non-severe SARS-CoV-2 infection. TCRdb passed the 5' RACE reads through MiXCR, listing each CDR3 protein once. The sample lists tens of thousands of distinct CDR3 sequences; about 15% were seen once. Sequenced: whole blood. The receptor source for this set is an adult who was a healthcare worker with PCR-confirmed SARS-CoV-2 infection or an uninfected control (not recorded which).

The CDR3 DNA follows: TGCAGTGCCGTGTACACCTCCTACAATGAGCAGTTCTTC. This codes for CSAVYTSYNEQFF. The genes are TRBV20-1 and TRBJ2-1; D unclear. V was clipped by 6 bases and J by 0 bases, with 9 bases between them. Germline V CDR1 and CDR2: DFQATT, SNEGSKA (reference sequence). The CDR3 consists of 13 residues.

This clonotype was observed a handful of times. The chain links TRBV11-2 to TRBJ2-5; D unclear. V dropped 0 bases and J dropped 2 bases, with 10 bases sitting between them. The CDR3 is 15 residues long. Germline CDR1 is SGHAT and CDR2 is FQNNGV. Written as DNA, the CDR3 is TGTGCCAGCAGCTTAGACGGGCGGAAACAAGAGACCCAGTACTTC. Protein: CASSLDGRKQETQYF.

This sequence joins TRBV5-1 and TRBJ2-7, with 7 positions matching TRBD2. CDR3 length equals 14 residues. Looked up from germline, CDR1 is SGHRS and CDR2 is YFSETQ. V lost 0 bases, J lost 3 bases, and 3 bases stayed unmatched. The CDR3 here is CASSLGLAVYEQYF. The CDR3 DNA is TGCGCCAGCAGCTTGGGGCTAGCGGTCTACGAGCAGTACTTC. The full variable domain, completed using reference TRBV5-1 and TRBJ2-7, is KAGVTQTPRYLIKTRGQQVTLSCSPISGHRSVSWYQQTPGQGLQFLFEYFSETQRNKGNFPGRFSGRQFSNSRSEMNVSTLELGDSALYLCASSLGLAVYEQYFGPGTRLTVT.

In its sample, this clonotype was seen many times. This rearrangement joins TRBV9 to TRBJ2-4; possible D gene TRBD1, 5 bases. Trimming shortened V by 7 bases and J by 9 bases, and 20 bases separated the two germline ends. Germline lookup yields CDR1 SGDLS and CDR2 YYNGEE. This CDR3 region has 14 residues. The CDR3 DNA reads as TGTGCCAGCGCAAGGGGCTCACAAGACGGCATTCAGTACTTC. Translated, it gives CASARGSQDGIQYF.

This clonotype was seen at least ten times. The V and J genes are TRBV20-1 and TRBJ2-7; 7 positions match TRBD2. Losses at the gene ends were 3 bases for V and 0 bases for J; bases not matched to a gene: 5. The CDR3 covers 14 residues. Germline V gene sequence: CDR1 DFQATT, CDR2 SNEGSKA (reference sequence). This CDR3 is CSARTLAASYEQYF. The CDR3 nucleotides read TGCAGTGCTAGGACCCTAGCGGCCTCCTACGAGCAGTACTTC.

This clonotype was recorded many times. V usage is TRBV5-1 and J usage is TRBJ2-7, with D possibly TRBD2 on 5 matching bases. This CDR3 contains 13 residues. Germline V gives CDR1 SGHRS, CDR2 YFSETQ. Trimming removed 0 bases at V and 6 bases at J, with 10 bases between. CDR3 in amino acids: CASSLAGRSEQYF. The CDR3 DNA reads as TGCGCCAGCAGCTTGGCGGGAAGAAGCGAGCAGTACTTC.

This chain uses TRBV4-1 with TRBJ2-1; TRBD2 aligns across 8 bases. The length of the CDR3 is 17 residues. Germline V gene data show CDR1 as MGHRA and CDR2 as YSYEKL. The V segment lost 0 bases and the J segment 9 bases; nucleotides outside the gene matches: 13. The CDR3 region is CASSQDFSGAGDREQFF. The CDR3 DNA reads as TGCGCCAGCAGCCAAGATTTCAGCGGAGCGGGAGACCGTGAGCAGTTCTTC.

This clonotype occurred many times. This rearrangement joins TRBV7-9 to TRBJ1-1; D is uncertain. Trimming took off 1 base at V and 1 base at J, with 7 bases between the two ends. Germline V gene data show CDR1 as SEHNR and CDR2 as FQNEAQ (reference sequence). The CDR3 has 14 amino acids. DNA for the CDR3: TGTGCCAGCAGCTTAGTCTCCAGGAACACTGAAGCTTTCTTT. Residues: CASSLVSRNTEAFF. The whole variable domain, remainder taken from reference TRBV7-9 and TRBJ1-1, is DTGVSQNPRHKITKRGQNVTFRCDPISEHNRLYWYRQTLGQGPEFLTYFQNEAQLEKSRLLSDRFSAERPKGSFSTLEIQRTEQGDSAMYLCASSLVSRNTEAFFGQGTRLTVV.

The J gene is TRBJ2-5, the V gene TRBV28, with TRBD2 identical over 10 bases. The CDR3 has 17 residues. CDR1 is MDHEN, CDR2 SYDVKM, per germline. The V and J ends lost 7 bases and 0 bases, in that order; junction bases with no gene match: 11. CDR3: CASTPRRTSGYQETQYF. The DNA of the CDR3 is TGTGCCAGCACCCCCAGGAGGACTAGCGGATACCAAGAGACCCAGTACTTC.

The chain is built from TRBV7-2 and TRBJ2-6, with TRBD2 matching over 11 bases. CDR1 SGHTA and CDR2 FQGNSA come from the germline V gene. After removal of 0 bases from V and 2 bases from J, the junction contained 0 bases not matched to a gene. The CDR3 totals 17 residues. The CDR3 DNA sequence: TGTGCCAGCAGCTTAGCTAGCGGGAGGGCTGGGGCCAACGTCCTGACTTTC. Protein: CASSLASGRAGANVLTF. The variable domain in full, with the rest retrieved from reference TRBV7-2 and TRBJ2-6, is GAGVSQSPSNKVTEKGKDVELRCDPISGHTALYWYRQSLGQGLEFLIYFQGNSAPDKSGLPSDRFSAERTGGSVSTLTIQRTQQEDSAVYLCASSLASGRAGANVLTFGAGSRLTVL.